Shown below are 27 T cell receptor beta chains from a single sample sequenced in a study of technical replicates of blood from a handful of donors. Assay used: immunoSEQ multiplex PCR; TCRdb lists only in-frame clones, some missing. The sample has about 93,000 clones; about 95% are singletons. Sequenced: T cells isolated from PBMCs. The source is a human donor in good health.

CDR3 in DNA: TGTGCCAGCAGTCCCTCTTCGGGGTTATCCTACGAGCAGTACTTC. It encodes CASSPSSGLSYEQYF. The V and J genes are TRBV28 and TRBJ2-7, with a tentative D call TRBD2 (5 bases). Trimming stripped 5 bases from V and 1 base from J, with 15 bases between. CDR3 size: 15 residues. The germline CDR1 and CDR2 sequences are MDHEN and SYDVKM.

The chain employs TRBV11-2 and TRBJ2-7; maybe TRBD1 (6 bases). V was clipped by 0 bases and J by 7 bases, with 13 bases between them. Germline CDR1 reads SGHAT; CDR2 reads FQNNGV. The CDR3 extends over 14 amino acids. The CDR3 sequence is CASSLDPWGREQYF. As DNA, the CDR3 is TGTGCCAGCAGCTTAGACCCCTGGGGGCGAGAGCAGTACTTC.

In nucleotides, the CDR3 is TGCGCCAGCAGTCAGGAGGGCTACGAGCAGTACTTC. Amino acids: CASSQEGYEQYF. This chain links TRBV5-1 with TRBJ2-7; tentative D call: TRBD2 (6 bases). Germline V gives CDR1 SGHRS, CDR2 YFSETQ. Trimming pared 5 bases from V and 3 bases from J, leaving 9 bases between. The CDR3 is made up of 12 amino acids.

CDR3 in DNA: TGCAGCGTCTGTAATACCGGGACAGGGGATTGCAATGAGCAGTTCTTC. It encodes CSVCNTGTGDCNEQFF. This sequence joins TRBV29-1 and TRBJ2-1, with 10 bases identical to TRBD1. The CDR3 spans 16 residues. V trimming: 6 bases; J trimming: 6 bases; junction bases outside the gene matches: 14. Germline loops: CDR1 SQVTM, CDR2 ANQGSEA.

The chain carries TRBV4-2 and TRBJ2-2; 8 bases match TRBD1. The CDR3 loop spans 17 amino acids. After removal of 1 base from V and 8 bases from J, the junction contained 12 bases not matched to a gene. Germline V gives CDR1 LGHNA, CDR2 YNFKEQ. As DNA, the CDR3 is TGTGCCAGCAGCCAAGGACGTGCGGACAGGGTTTCGGGGGAGCTGTTTTTT. This translates into CASSQGRADRVSGELFF.

The chain combines TRBV7-7 with TRBJ2-2, with 9 bases lining up with TRBD1. The CDR3 runs 17 residues. The V segment lost 5 bases and the J segment 7 bases; nucleotides outside the gene matches: 14. Looked up from germline, CDR1 is SSHAT and CDR2 is FNYEAQ (reference sequence). As DNA, the CDR3 is TGTGCCAGCAGCCCAGGGTGGGACAGGGTTCTTGACGGGGAGCTGTTTTTT. It specifies CASSPGWDRVLDGELFF.

The chain joins TRBV10-3 to TRBJ2-2; weak D call: TRBD1 (6 bases). The CDR3 is 17 residues long. Trimming left V 9 bases short and J 2 bases short, with 22 bases between. The germline V gene encodes CDR1 ENHRY and CDR2 SYGVKD. CDR3 in amino acids: CAIPLSHRASNTGELFF. CDR3 sequence (DNA): TGTGCCATTCCACTCAGTCACAGGGCTTCAAACACCGGGGAGCTGTTTTTT.

The chain combines TRBV5-1 with TRBJ2-2; 9 bases line up with TRBD2. Germline V gives CDR1 SGHRS, CDR2 YFSETQ. The trim removed 1 base at V and 2 bases at J, leaving 6 bases unmatched. There are 17 residues in the CDR3. CDR3 nucleotides: TGCGCCAGCAGCTTGAGACTAGCGGAATATAACACCGGGGAGCTGTTTTTT. Its protein is CASSLRLAEYNTGELFF.

The chain is built from TRBV5-5 and TRBJ2-5; TRBD1 matches at 7 bases. The CDR3 runs 15 residues. V dropped 4 bases and J dropped 8; count of bases not matched to a gene: 14. In germline, CDR1 is SGHKS, CDR2 YYEKEE (reference sequence). The DNA for the CDR3 is TGTGCCAGCAGCCGCAAACAGGGGATCCAGGGAACCCAGTACTTC. This translates into CASSRKQGIQGTQYF.

J is TRBJ1-2 and V is TRBV11-2, with D maybe TRBD1 (5 bases). V was trimmed by 5 bases and J by 5 bases, leaving 21 bases between them. This CDR3 is 16 amino acids long. Germline V CDR1 and CDR2: SGHAT, FQNNGV. The CDR3 region is CASSEPRGKPPYGYTF. The CDR3 bases are TGTGCCAGCAGCGAGCCGCGGGGGAAGCCCCCATATGGCTACACCTTC.

V gene TRBV5-5 combines with J gene TRBJ2-7, with TRBD1 as a possible D gene (6 bases). This CDR3 comprises 14 residues. Trimming shortened V by 6 bases and J by 2 bases, and 15 bases separated the two germline ends. Germline V lookup: CDR1 SGHKS, CDR2 YYEKEE (reference sequence). The CDR3 reads CASTTGTLTYEQYF. The CDR3 nucleotides are TGTGCCAGCACCACCGGGACACTCACCTACGAGCAGTACTTC.

J is TRBJ1-4 and V is TRBV29-1; 8 bases align to TRBD1. Germline-derived CDR1 and CDR2 are SQVTM and ANQGSEA. With 5 bases clipped from V and 5 bases from J, the junction kept 4 bases outside the gene matches. The CDR3 has 13 amino acids. CDR3 sequence (DNA): TGCAGCGTTAGGGACAGGTCGAATGAAAAACTGTTTTTT. This encodes CSVRDRSNEKLFF.

The genes are TRBV29-1 and TRBJ2-7, with 10 positions matching TRBD2. J lost 3 bases, V lost 0 bases, and 8 bases had no gene match. The germline V gene encodes CDR1 SQVTM and CDR2 ANQGSEA. The CDR3 is made up of 16 amino acids. CDR3 coding DNA: TGCAGCGTTGAAGATACTCGGACTAGCGGAGTCTACGAGCAGTACTTC. Its protein is CSVEDTRTSGVYEQYF.

The genes are TRBV7-9 and TRBJ2-7; 7 nucleotides agree with TRBD1. V lost 1 base, J lost 6 bases, and 12 bases stayed unmatched. Germline lookup yields CDR1 SEHNR and CDR2 FQNEAQ (reference sequence). The CDR3 spans 16 residues. CDR3: CASSLVGIEGQFEQYF. The CDR3 DNA is TGTGCCAGCAGCTTAGTCGGAATCGAGGGACAGTTCGAGCAGTACTTC.

The chain couples TRBV2 to TRBJ2-2, with TRBD1 as a possible D gene (6 bases). CDR1 is SNHLY and CDR2 is FYNNEI in the germline V gene. V dropped 2 bases and J dropped 5 bases, with 12 bases sitting between them. The CDR3 has 15 amino acids. The CDR3 is CASSESIQGTGELFF. CDR3 bases: TGTGCCAGCAGTGAATCGATTCAGGGGACCGGGGAGCTGTTTTTT.

The CDR3 protein is CASSLGQHLLDEQYF. The CDR3 DNA reads TGCGCCAGCAGCTTGGGACAGCACCTTCTGGACGAGCAGTACTTC. The chain links TRBV5-1 to TRBJ2-7; D is perhaps TRBD1 (5 bases). The germline V gene encodes CDR1 SGHRS and CDR2 YFSETQ. This CDR3 spans 15 amino acids. Trimming took 0 bases from V and 5 from J, leaving 15 bases between them.

The chain joins TRBV14 to TRBJ2-7; unclear D gene. This CDR3 is built from 16 residues. The V end was cut by 3 bases, the J end by 0 bases, with 15 bases between. Germline V lookup: CDR1 SGHDN, CDR2 FVKESK. DNA of the CDR3: TGTGCCAGCAGCCACGCGTACCTCGGCGGCTCCTACGAGCAGTACTTC. Translating it yields CASSHAYLGGSYEQYF.

The chain joins TRBV7-6 to TRBJ2-7; 7 bases match TRBD2. V was clipped by 5 bases and J by 0 bases; unmatched bases: 4. The CDR3 spans 14 residues. Germline CDR1 and CDR2: SGHVS and FNYEAQ. CDR3 region: CASSPTGGSYEQYF. CDR3 nucleotides: TGTGCCAGCAGCCCCACGGGAGGCTCCTACGAGCAGTACTTC.

The rearrangement joins TRBV9 to TRBJ1-5; 10 positions match TRBD1. V lost 0 bases, J lost 7 bases, and 4 bases stayed unmatched. The length of the CDR3 is 15 residues. The germline V gene encodes CDR1 SGDLS and CDR2 YYNGEE. CDR3 DNA: TGTGCCAGCAGCGTAGGACAGGGGGCAGGACAGCCCCAGCATTTT. Protein product: CASSVGQGAGQPQHF.

V usage is TRBV4-1 and J usage is TRBJ2-3; weak D call: TRBD2 (6 bases). Germline V CDR1 and CDR2: MGHRA, YSYEKL. V gave up 1 base and J gave up 2 bases, with 10 bases separating them. This CDR3 spans 15 amino acids. This CDR3 is CASSQGIAVTDTQYF. As DNA, the CDR3 is TGCGCCAGCAGCCAAGGAATAGCGGTCACAGATACGCAGTATTTT.

The gene calls are TRBV30 and TRBJ1-2; the match to TRBD1 covers 9 bases. The V gene's germline CDR1 is GTSNPN and CDR2 SVGIG (reference sequence). The CDR3 covers 14 residues. Losses at the gene ends were 3 bases for V and 6 bases for J; bases not matched to a gene: 8. The CDR3 bases are TGTGCCTGGAGGAGGGGACAGGGCAGTAATGGCTACACCTTC. Its protein product is CAWRRGQGSNGYTF.

The chain couples TRBV15 to TRBJ1-5, with 7 nucleotides matching TRBD1. The V gene's germline CDR1 is LNHNV and CDR2 YYDKDF (reference sequence). J gave up 5 bases and V 2 bases, and 12 bases lay outside the gene matches. The CDR3 has 17 amino acids. CDR3 bases: TGTGCCACCAGCAGACCCGACGGACAGGAGGCGGATCAGCCCCAGCATTTT. Its protein is CATSRPDGQEADQPQHF.

The chain employs TRBV4-1 and TRBJ2-7, with 11 nucleotides matching TRBD2. CDR1 and CDR2 from the germline V gene are MGHRA and YSYEKL. Trimming removed 4 bases from V and 1 base from J; junction bases left unmatched: 3. The CDR3 loop spans 15 amino acids. CDR3 DNA sequence: TGCGCCAGCAGCCGGCTAGCGGGAGGATCCTACGAGCAGTACTTC. Amino acid sequence: CASSRLAGGSYEQYF.

The chain employs TRBV27 and TRBJ2-1; D unclear. The V end was cut by 3 bases, the J end by 0 bases, with 6 bases between. This CDR3 comprises 14 residues. Germline CDR1 reads MNHEY; CDR2 reads SMNVEV (reference sequence). Here the CDR3 DNA reads TGTGCCAGCAGTTTTGCGGTCTCCTACAATGAGCAGTTCTTC. Translated: CASSFAVSYNEQFF.

The chain's CDR3 is CASSLVFGDYEQYF. The CDR3 coding sequence is TGTGCCAGCAGCTTAGTGTTTGGAGACTACGAGCAGTACTTC. The rearrangement joins TRBV7-6 to TRBJ2-7, with D unclear. CDR1 SGHVS and CDR2 FNYEAQ come from the germline V gene. Deletions cut 1 base from V and 3 bases from J, with 10 bases between. The CDR3 is made up of 14 amino acids.

The rearrangement joins TRBV6-1 to TRBJ2-7; 7 bases fit TRBD2. CDR3 length: 11 residues. Per germline, CDR1 MNHNS and CDR2 SASEGT. CDR3 region: CEAGVYNEQYF. The CDR3 DNA reads TGTGAGGCGGGGGTGTACAACGAGCAGTACTTC.

The chain joins TRBV5-1 to TRBJ2-7, with 10 positions matching TRBD2. Germline assignment: CDR1 SGHRS and CDR2 YFSETQ. V lost 2 bases and J lost 0; bases outside the gene matches: 5. This CDR3 has 16 residues. The CDR3 loop reads CASSFILAGSSYEQYF. Written as DNA, the CDR3 is TGCGCCAGCAGCTTTATACTAGCGGGAAGCTCCTACGAGCAGTACTTC.